This T cell receptor beta chain was observed in a study of T cell repertoires in cytomegalovirus infection. Study-wide background: Carrying CMV and the relevant HLA type showed in public TCR beta signatures.

One entry per CDR3 protein, called by TCRdb with MiXCR from the reads. The sample contains approximately 500,000 distinct CDR3 sequences, about a quarter of which appear only once. The study's findings and limits: What dominated the ex vivo response were HLA-C-restricted CMV-specific TCR beta clonotypes. Cumulative frequency (of public TCR beta family members) identified carriers of CMV plus the relevant HLA.

With V trimmed by 5 bases and J by 4 bases, 2 bases remained unmatched. This CDR3 contains 13 residues. Looked up from germline, CDR1 is DFQATT and CDR2 is SNEGSKA (reference sequence). To note about this clonotype: Its antigen remains unidentified.

This TCR was sampled from a human donor in good health (CMV status not recorded). Some clones in this sample may be carry-over from other donors' samples. Sequenced material: PBMCs. This sequence joins TRBV20-1 and TRBJ2-1; TRBD2 aligns across 10 bases. The CDR3 protein is CSALAGAYNEQFF. CDR3 DNA sequence: TGCAGTGCTCTAGCGGGAGCTTACAATGAGCAGTTCTTC.